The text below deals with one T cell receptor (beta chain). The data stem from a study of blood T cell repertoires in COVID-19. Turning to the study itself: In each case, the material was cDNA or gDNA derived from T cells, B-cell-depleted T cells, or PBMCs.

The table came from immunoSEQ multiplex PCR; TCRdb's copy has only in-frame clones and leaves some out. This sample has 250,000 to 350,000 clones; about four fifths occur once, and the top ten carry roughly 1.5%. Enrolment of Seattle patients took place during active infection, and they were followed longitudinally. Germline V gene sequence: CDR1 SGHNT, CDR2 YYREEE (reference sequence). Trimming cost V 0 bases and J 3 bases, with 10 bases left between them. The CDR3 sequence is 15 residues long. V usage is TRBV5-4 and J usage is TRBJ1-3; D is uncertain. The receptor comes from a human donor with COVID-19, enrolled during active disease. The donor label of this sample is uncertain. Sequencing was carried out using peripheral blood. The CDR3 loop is CASSLGSGYGNTIYF. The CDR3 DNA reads TGTGCCAGCAGCTTGGGTTCGGGATATGGAAACACCATATATTTT.